This TCR beta chain derives from a study of T cells after yellow fever vaccination. As for the study in general: Low-cell-number fractions were prepared with SMART-Seq v4 Ultra Low Input. Study-level points and caveats: There was a small share of clonotypes that showed up in both the CD4 and CD8 compartments.

Synthesis of TCR cDNA relied on 5'RACE template switching, which attached a universal primer site and UMIs. MiXCR was run by TCRdb on the 5' RACE reads, yielding one entry per CDR3 protein. The sample lists 200,000 to 300,000 distinct CDR3 sequences, 13% seen once, with 0.4% to 0.55% in the top ten. The CDR3 spans 16 residues. The V gene's germline CDR1 is SGDLS and CDR2 YYNGEE. A remark on this clonotype: The antigen remains unidentified. Germline and junction disagree at one end, which may indicate a read error.

Sequencing used CD4+ T cells sorted from PBMCs, obtained 45 days after the yellow fever booster vaccination. This receptor was obtained from a man aged 25 to 45 who received the YFV17D yellow fever vaccine. The chain links TRBV9 to TRBJ2-7; 11 positions agree with TRBD2. The CDR3 here is CDSSPRLAGISYEQYF. The CDR3 DNA reads as TGTGACAGCAGCCCCAGACTAGCGGGGATCTCCTACGAGCAGTACTTC.